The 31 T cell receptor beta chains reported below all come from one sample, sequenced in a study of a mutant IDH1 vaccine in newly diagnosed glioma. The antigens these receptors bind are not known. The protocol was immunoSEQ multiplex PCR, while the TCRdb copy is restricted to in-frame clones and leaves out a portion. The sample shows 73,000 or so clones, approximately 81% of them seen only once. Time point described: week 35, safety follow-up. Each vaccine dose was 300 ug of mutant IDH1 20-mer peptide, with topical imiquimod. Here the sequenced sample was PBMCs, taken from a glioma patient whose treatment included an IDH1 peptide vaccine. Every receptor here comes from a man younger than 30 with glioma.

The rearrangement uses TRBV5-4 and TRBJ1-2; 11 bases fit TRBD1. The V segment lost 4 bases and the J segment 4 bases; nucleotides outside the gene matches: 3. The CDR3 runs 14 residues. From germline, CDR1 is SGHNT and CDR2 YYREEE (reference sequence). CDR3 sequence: CASSPGQGVYGYTF. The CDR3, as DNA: TGTGCCAGCAGCCCGGGACAGGGGGTCTATGGCTACACCTTC.

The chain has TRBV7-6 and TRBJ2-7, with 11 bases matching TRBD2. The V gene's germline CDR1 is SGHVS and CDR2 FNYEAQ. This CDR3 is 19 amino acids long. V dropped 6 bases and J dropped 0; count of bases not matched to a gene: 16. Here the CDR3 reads CASSSTPGVAGGSSYEQYF. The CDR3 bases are TGTGCCAGCAGTTCCACCCCGGGGGTAGCGGGAGGGAGCTCCTACGAGCAGTACTTC.

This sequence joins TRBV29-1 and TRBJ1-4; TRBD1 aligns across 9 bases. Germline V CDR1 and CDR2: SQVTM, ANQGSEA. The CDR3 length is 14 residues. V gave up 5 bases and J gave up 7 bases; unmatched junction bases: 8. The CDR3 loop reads CSVYTGGKGEKLFF. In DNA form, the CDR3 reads TGCAGCGTTTATACAGGGGGCAAGGGTGAAAAACTGTTTTTT.

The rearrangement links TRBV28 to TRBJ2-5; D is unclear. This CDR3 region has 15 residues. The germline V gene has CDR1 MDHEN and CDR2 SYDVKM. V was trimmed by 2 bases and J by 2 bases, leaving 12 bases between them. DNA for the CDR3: TGTGCCAGCAGTTTAGTCCGGACCGATCAAGAGACCCAGTACTTC. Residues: CASSLVRTDQETQYF.

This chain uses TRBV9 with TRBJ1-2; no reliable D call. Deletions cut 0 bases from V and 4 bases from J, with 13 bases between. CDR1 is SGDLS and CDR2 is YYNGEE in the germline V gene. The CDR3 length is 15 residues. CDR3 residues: CASSVVGTLSYGYTF. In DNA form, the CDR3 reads TGTGCCAGCAGCGTAGTCGGCACCTTATCCTATGGCTACACCTTC.

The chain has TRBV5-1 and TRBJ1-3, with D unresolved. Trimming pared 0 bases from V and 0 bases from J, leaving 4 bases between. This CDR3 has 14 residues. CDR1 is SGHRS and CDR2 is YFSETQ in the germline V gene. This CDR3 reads CASSLEYSGNTIYF. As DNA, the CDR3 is TGCGCCAGCAGCTTGGAGTACTCTGGAAACACCATATATTTT.

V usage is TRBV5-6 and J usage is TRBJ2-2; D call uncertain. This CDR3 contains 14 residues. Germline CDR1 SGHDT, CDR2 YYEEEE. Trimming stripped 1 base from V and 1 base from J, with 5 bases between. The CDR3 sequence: CASSLRQNTGELFF. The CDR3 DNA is TGTGCCAGCAGCTTGAGACAGAACACCGGGGAGCTGTTTTTT.

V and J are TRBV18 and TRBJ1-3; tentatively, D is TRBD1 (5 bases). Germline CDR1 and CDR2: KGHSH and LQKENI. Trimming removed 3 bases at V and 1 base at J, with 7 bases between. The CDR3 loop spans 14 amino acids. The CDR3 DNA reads TGTGCCAGCTCACCGGAGGGGTCTGGAAACACCATATATTTT. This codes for CASSPEGSGNTIYF.

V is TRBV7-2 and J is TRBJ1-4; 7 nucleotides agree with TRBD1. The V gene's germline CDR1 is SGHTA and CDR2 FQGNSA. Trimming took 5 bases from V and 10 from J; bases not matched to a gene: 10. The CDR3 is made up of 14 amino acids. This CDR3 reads CASSPGQERGKLFF. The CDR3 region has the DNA TGTGCCAGCAGCCCAGGACAGGAACGGGGAAAACTGTTTTTT. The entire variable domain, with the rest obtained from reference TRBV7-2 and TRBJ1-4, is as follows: GAGVSQSPSNKVTEKGKDVELRCDPISGHTALYWYRQSLGQGLEFLIYFQGNSAPDKSGLPSDRFSAERTGGSVSTLTIQRTQQEDSAVYLCASSPGQERGKLFFGSGTQLSVL.

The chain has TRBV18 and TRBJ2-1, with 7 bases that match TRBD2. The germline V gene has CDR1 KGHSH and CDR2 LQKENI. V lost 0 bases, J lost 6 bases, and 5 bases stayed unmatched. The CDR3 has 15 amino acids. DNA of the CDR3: TGTGCCAGCTCACCACCGCGGGAGTCGGTCAATGAGCAGTTCTTC. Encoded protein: CASSPPRESVNEQFF.

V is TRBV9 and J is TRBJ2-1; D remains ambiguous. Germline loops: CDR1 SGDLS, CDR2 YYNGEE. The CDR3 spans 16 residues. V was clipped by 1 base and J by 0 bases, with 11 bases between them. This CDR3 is CASSVFILASYNEQFF. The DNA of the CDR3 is TGTGCCAGCAGCGTATTTATCTTAGCCTCCTACAATGAGCAGTTCTTC.

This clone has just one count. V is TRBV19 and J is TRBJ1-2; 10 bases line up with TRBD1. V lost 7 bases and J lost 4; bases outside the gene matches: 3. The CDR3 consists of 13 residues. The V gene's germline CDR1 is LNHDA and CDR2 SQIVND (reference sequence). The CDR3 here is CASKGQGVYGYTF. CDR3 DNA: TGTGCCAGTAAAGGACAGGGGGTCTATGGCTACACCTTC.

CDR3 DNA sequence: TGTGCCAGCAGTGAATGGGGACGGGGCACAGATACGCAGTATTTT. This codes for CASSEWGRGTDTQYF. The rearrangement uses TRBV25-1 and TRBJ2-3; D may correspond to TRBD1 or TRBD2 (5 bases each). The CDR3 totals 15 residues. Deletions cut 1 base from V and 1 base from J, with 9 bases between. From germline, CDR1 is MGHDK and CDR2 SYGVNS.

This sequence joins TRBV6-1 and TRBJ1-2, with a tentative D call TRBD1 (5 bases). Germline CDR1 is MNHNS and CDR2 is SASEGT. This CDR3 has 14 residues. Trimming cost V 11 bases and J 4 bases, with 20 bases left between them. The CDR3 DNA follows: TGTGCCGAAACCGAGGGGCCTTATTTCTATGGCTACACCTTC. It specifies CAETEGPYFYGYTF.

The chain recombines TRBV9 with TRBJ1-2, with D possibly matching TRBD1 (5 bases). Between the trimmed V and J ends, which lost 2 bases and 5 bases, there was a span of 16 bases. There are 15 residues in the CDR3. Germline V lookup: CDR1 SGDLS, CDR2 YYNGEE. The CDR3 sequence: CASSVEERGKYGYTF. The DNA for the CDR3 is TGTGCCAGCAGCGTCGAGGAGAGGGGTAAATATGGCTACACCTTC.

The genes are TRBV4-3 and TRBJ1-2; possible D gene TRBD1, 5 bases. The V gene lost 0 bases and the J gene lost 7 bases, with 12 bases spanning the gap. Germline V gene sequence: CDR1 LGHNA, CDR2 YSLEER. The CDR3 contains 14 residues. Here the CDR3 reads CASSQDRGGSGYTF. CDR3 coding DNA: TGCGCCAGCAGCCAAGATCGGGGGGGTAGTGGCTACACCTTC.

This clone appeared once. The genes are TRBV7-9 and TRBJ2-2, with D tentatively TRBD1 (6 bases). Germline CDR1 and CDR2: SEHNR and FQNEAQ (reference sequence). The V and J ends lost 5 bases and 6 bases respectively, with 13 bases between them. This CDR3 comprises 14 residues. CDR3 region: CASSPDRKPGELFF. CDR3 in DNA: TGTGCCAGCAGCCCCGACAGGAAGCCCGGGGAGCTGTTTTTT. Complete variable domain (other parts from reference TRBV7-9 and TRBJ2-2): DTGVSQNPRHKITKRGQNVTFRCDPISEHNRLYWYRQTLGQGPEFLTYFQNEAQLEKSRLLSDRFSAERPKGSFSTLEIQRTEQGDSAMYLCASSPDRKPGELFFGEGSRLTVL.

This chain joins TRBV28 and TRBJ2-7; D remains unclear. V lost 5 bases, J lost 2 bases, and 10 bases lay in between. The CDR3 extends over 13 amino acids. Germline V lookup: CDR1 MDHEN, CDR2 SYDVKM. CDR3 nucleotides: TGTGCCAGCAGTCCTTCGACTGCCTACGAGCAGTACTTC. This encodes CASSPSTAYEQYF.

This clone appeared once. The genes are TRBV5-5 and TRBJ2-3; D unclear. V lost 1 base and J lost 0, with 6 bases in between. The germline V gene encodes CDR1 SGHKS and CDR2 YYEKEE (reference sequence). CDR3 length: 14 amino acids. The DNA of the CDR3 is TGTGCCAGCAGCTTGAAAACTAGCACAGATACGCAGTATTTT. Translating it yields CASSLKTSTDTQYF.

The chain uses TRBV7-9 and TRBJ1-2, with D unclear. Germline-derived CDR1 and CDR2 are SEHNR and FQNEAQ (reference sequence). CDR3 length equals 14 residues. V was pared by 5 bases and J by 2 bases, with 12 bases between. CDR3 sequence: CASSPLYSNYGYTF. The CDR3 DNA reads TGTGCCAGCAGCCCCCTATACAGCAACTATGGCTACACCTTC.

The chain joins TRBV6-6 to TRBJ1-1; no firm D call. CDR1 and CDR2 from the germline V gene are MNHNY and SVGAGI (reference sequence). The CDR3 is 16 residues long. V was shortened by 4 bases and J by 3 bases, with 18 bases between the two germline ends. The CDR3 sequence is CASSSVTGRRDTEAFF. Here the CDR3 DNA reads TGTGCCAGCAGTTCCGTGACGGGTCGGAGGGACACTGAAGCTTTCTTT.

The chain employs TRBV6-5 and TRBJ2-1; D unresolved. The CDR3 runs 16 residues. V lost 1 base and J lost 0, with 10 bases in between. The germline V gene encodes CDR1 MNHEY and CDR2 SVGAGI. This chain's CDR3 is CASSYYSRSSYNEQFF. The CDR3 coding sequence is TGTGCCAGCAGTTACTACTCGAGGAGCTCCTACAATGAGCAGTTCTTC.

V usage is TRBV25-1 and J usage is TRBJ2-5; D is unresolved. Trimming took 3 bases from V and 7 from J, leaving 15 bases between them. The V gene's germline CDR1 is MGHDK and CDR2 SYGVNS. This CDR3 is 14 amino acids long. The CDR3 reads CASSEHRPPWTQYF. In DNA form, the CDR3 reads TGTGCCAGCAGTGAGCATCGGCCACCCTGGACCCAGTACTTC.

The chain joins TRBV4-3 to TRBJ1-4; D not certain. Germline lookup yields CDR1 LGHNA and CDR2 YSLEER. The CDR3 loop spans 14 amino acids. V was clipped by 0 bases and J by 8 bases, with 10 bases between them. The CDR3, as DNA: TGCGCCAGCAGCCAAGAATGGTCCGACGAAAAACTGTTTTTT. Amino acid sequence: CASSQEWSDEKLFF.

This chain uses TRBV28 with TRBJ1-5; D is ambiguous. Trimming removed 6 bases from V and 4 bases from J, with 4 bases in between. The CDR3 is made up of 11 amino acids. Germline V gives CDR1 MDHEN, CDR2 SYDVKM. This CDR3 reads CASSKNQPQHF. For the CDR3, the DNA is TGTGCCAGCAGCAAAAATCAGCCCCAGCATTTT.

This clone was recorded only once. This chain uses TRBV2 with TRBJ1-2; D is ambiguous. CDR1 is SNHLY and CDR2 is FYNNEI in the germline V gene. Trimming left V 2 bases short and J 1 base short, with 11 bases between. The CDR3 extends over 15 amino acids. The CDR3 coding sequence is TGTGCCAGCAGTGAATGGGAGGGAAATAACTATGGCTACACCTTC. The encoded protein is CASSEWEGNNYGYTF.

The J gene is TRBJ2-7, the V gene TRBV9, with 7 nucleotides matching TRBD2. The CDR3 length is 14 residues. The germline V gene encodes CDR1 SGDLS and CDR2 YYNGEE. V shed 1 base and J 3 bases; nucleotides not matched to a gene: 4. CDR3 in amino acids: CASSVLADDYEQYF. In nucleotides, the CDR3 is TGTGCCAGCAGCGTACTAGCGGATGACTACGAGCAGTACTTC. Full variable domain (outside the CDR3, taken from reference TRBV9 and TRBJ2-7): DSGVTQTPKHLITATGQRVTLRCSPRSGDLSVYWYQQSLDQGLQFLIQYYNGEERAKGNILERFSAQQFPDLHSELNLSSLELGDSALYFCASSVLADDYEQYFGPGTRLTVT.

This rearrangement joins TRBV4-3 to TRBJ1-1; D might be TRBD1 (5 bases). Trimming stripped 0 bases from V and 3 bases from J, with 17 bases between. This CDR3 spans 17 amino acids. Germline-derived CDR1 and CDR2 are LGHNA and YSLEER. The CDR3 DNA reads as TGCGCCAGCAGCCAAGACCTGCTGTGGGGGGTTGACACTGAAGCTTTCTTT. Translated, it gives CASSQDLLWGVDTEAFF.

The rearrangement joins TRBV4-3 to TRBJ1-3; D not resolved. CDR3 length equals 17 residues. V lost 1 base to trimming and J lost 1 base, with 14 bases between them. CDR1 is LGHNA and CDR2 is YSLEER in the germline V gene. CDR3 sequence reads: CASSQGVGQASGNTIYF. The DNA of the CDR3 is TGCGCCAGCAGCCAAGGGGTAGGGCAGGCGTCTGGAAACACCATATATTTT.

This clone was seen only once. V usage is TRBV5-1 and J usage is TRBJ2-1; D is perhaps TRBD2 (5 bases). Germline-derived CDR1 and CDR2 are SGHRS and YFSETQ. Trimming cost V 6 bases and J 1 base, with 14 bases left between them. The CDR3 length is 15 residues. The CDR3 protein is CASMGSGLSYNEQFF. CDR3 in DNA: TGCGCCAGCATGGGATCTGGACTTTCCTACAATGAGCAGTTCTTC.

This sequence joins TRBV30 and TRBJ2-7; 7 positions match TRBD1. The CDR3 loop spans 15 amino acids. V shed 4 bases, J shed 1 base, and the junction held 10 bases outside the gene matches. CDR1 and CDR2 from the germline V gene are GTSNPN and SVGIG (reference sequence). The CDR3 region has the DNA TGTGCCTGGACGGCCGGGACAGCTTCATCCTACGAGCAGTACTTC. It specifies CAWTAGTASSYEQYF.